The 3 T cell receptor beta chains presented below share a single source sample, sequenced in a study of patients and donors after allogeneic stem cell transplantation. TCRdb re-analysed the RT-PCR reads in MiXCR, keeping a single row per CDR3 protein. The sample shows hundreds of thousands of distinct CDR3 sequences, approximately 16% of them seen only once. Specimen: blood, either unsorted or a sorted T cell fraction (not recorded which). Receptors originate from a human donor who was either an allogeneic HSCT recipient or a stem cell or donor lymphocyte infusion donor (not recorded which). It is not recorded whose cells these are; they may come from a transplant donor.

The chain uses TRBV18 and TRBJ1-6; D is possibly TRBD1 (5 bases). Germline CDR1 reads KGHSH; CDR2 reads LQKENI. The V end lost 1 base, the J end lost 7 bases, and 11 bases lay between the germline ends. The CDR3 contains 15 residues. The CDR3 loop is CASSPRDDPNSPLHF. In DNA, the CDR3 is TGTGCCAGCTCACCACGGGACGATCCCAATTCACCCCTCCACTTT.

This clonotype was seen more than once but under ten times. The junction differs from germline at one of its ends, possibly a read error. The rearrangement uses TRBV3-1 and TRBJ2-7, with 8 bases fitting TRBD2. This CDR3 comprises 14 residues. From germline, CDR1 is LGHDT and CDR2 YNNKEL (reference sequence). The CDR3 loop reads CASSPGVAGRPLNF. Here the CDR3 DNA reads TGTGCCAGCAGCCCTGGGGTAGCGGGGCGCCCCCTGAACTTC.

This clonotype was found many times. The V gene is TRBV5-1, the J gene TRBJ2-1; possible D gene TRBD2, 5 bases. The CDR3 totals 13 residues. V lost 7 bases and J lost 5, with 13 bases in between. Germline assignment: CDR1 SGHRS and CDR2 YFSETQ. The CDR3 spells CASGGLQNNEQFF. DNA of the CDR3: TGCGCCAGCGGAGGACTCCAGAACAATGAGCAGTTCTTC.